This entry concerns a single T cell receptor (beta chain). J lost 3 bases, V lost 3 bases, and 3 bases had no gene match. Germline CDR1 and CDR2: KGHDR and SFDVKD. The CDR3 contains 15 residues. This sample stems from a study of blood T cell repertoires in COVID-19. Study summary: The analysed material was cDNA or gDNA that came from T cells, B-cell-depleted T cells, or PBMCs.

Using immunoSEQ multiplex PCR, the repertoire was profiled, and TCRdb retains in-frame clones only, with some absent. The sample consists of around 390,000 clones, around nine tenths of them appearing once. Sample: PBMCs or T cells enriched from blood (not recorded which). This chain joins TRBV24-1 and TRBJ1-5; 8 bases align to TRBD1. The source of this sequence is a woman aged 50 to 60 who had recovered from COVID-19. CDR3 protein: CATSDGTGPNQPQHF. In nucleotides, the CDR3 is TGTGCCACCAGTGATGGGACAGGACCCAATCAGCCCCAGCATTTT.